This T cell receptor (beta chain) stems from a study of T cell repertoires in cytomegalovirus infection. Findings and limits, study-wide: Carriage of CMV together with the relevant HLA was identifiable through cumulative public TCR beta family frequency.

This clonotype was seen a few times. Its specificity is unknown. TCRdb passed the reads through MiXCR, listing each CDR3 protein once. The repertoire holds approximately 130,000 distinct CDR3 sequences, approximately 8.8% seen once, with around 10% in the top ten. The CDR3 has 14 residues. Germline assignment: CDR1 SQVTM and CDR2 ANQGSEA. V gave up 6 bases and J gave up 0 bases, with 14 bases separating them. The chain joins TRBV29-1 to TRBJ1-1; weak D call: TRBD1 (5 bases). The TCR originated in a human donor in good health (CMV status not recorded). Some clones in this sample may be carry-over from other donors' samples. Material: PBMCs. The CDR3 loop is CSVVDRTLNTEAFF. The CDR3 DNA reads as TGCAGCGTGGTAGACAGAACGCTGAACACTGAAGCTTTCTTT. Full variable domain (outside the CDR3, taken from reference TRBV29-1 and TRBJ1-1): SAVISQKPSRDICQRGTSLTIQCQVDSQVTMMFWYRQQPGQSLTLIATANQGSEATYESGFVIDKFPISRPNLTFSTLTVSNMSPEDSSIYLCSVVDRTLNTEAFFGQGTRLTVV.